These T cell receptor beta chains were read from a single sample in a study of T cell responses to AZD1222 COVID-19 vaccine. The protocol was immunoSEQ multiplex PCR, while the TCRdb copy is restricted to in-frame clones and leaves out a portion. The sample has about 160,000 clones, roughly nine tenths seen once. Sequenced here: peripheral blood, sampled on day 0 of MenACWY control vaccination. The receptors come from an adult in good health. CDR3s include the opening cysteine and the closing phenylalanine or tryptophan. Fields, in order: D gene, clone size, J gene, V gene, CDR3 DNA, CDR3 protein. The D gene is left open where the match is weak. Size values are once, few and many counts, or a class for expanded clones, and some rows have none.

-,once,TRBJ1-6,TRBV12-2,TGTGCAAGTCGCTCAGACAGGATAACCTATAATTCACCCCTCCACTTT,CASRSDRITYNSPLHF
-,few,TRBJ2-6,TRBV7-8,TGTGCCAGCAGCCCCAGGACAGCTGACTCTGGGGCCAACGTCCTGACTTTC,CASSPRTADSGANVLTF
TRBD1,-,TRBJ1-2,TRBV5-1,TGCGCCAGCAGCTTGGACGGACAGGGTATCTATGGCTACACCTTC,CASSLDGQGIYGYTF
TRBD2,-,TRBJ2-1,TRBV24-1,TGTGCCACCAGTGAAGGACTAGCGGGAGGGGGTGAGCAGTTCTTC,CATSEGLAGGGEQFF
TRBD1,-,TRBJ1-6,TRBV5-5,TGTGCCAGCAGCCTCGGGGTTGTCGGACAGGGGGTTTCACCCCTCCACTTT,CASSLGVVGQGVSPLHF
-,-,TRBJ1-1,TRBV5-1,TGCGCCAGCAGGCCGTCCAATCCAGACACTGAAGCTTTCTTT,CASRPSNPDTEAFF
-,-,TRBJ1-5,TRBV24-1,TGTGCCACCAGTGGCAGAGGGGACAATCAGCCCCAGCATTTT,CATSGRGDNQPQHF
TRBD2,-,TRBJ2-3,TRBV15,TGTGCCACCAAACGATTAGCGGGAGGGGCAGATACGCAGTATTTT,CATKRLAGGADTQYF
TRBD1,-,TRBJ1-6,TRBV19,TGTGCCAGTAGTACCCGACGGACAGGGGTAGATTCACCCCTCCACTTT,CASSTRRTGVDSPLHF
TRBD1,-,TRBJ1-3,TRBV28,TGTGCCAGCAGTTTAGGGGACAGCAGGGGAAACACCATATATTTT,CASSLGDSRGNTIYF
TRBD2,-,TRBJ2-5,TRBV7-3,TGTGCCAGCAGCTTAACGCTGTCTAGCGGGTTGGAGACCCAGTACTTC,CASSLTLSSGLETQYF
TRBD1,-,TRBJ2-2,TRBV2,TGTGCCAGCAGCCGGGACAGGGGAAACACCGGGGAGCTGTTTTTT,CASSRDRGNTGELFF
-,-,TRBJ1-5,TRBV7-9,TGTGCCAGCAGCCAAGAGAGCGGTCAGCCCCAGCATTTT,CASSQESGQPQHF
TRBD1,-,TRBJ1-6,TRBV6-1,TGTGCCAGCAGTGAGTCGCCGGGACAGGCTAATTCACCCCTCCACTTT,CASSESPGQANSPLHF
-,-,TRBJ1-2,TRBV3-1/TRBV3-2,TGTGCCAGCAGCGGGGGGGCCTATGGCTACACCTTC,CASSGGAYGYTF
TRBD1,-,TRBJ1-2,TRBV29-1,TGCAGCGTTGACCCAGGGGGCGTTTATGGCTACACCTTC,CSVDPGGVYGYTF
-,-,TRBJ1-4,TRBV5-6,TGTGCCAGCAGCTCGACAGGTCGGGGCACTAATGAAAAACTGTTTTTT,CASSSTGRGTNEKLFF
-,-,TRBJ1-1,TRBV19,TGTGCCAGTAGTATCGACAAGGGCTCGAAGAACACTGAAGCTTTCTTT,CASSIDKGSKNTEAFF
TRBD2,-,TRBJ2-2,TRBV19,TGTGCCAGTAGTAGGGGACTAGCGGGAGGCGCGAACACCGGGGAGCTGTTTTTT,CASSRGLAGGANTGELFF
TRBD2,once,TRBJ2-2,TRBV3-1/TRBV3-2,TGTGCCAGCAGCCAAGATCAACCCGGGAGGGACACCGGGGAGCTGTTTTTT,CASSQDQPGRDTGELFF
-,-,TRBJ1-2,TRBV5-1,TGCGCCAGCAGCTTGGACGCAGGGAGCTATGGCTACACCTTC,CASSLDAGSYGYTF
-,-,TRBJ1-1,TRBV28,TGTGCCAGCAGTCGGGCTTCCCGAACGATGGAAGCTTTCTTT,CASSRASRTMEAFF